These 22 T cell receptor beta chains came from one sample sequenced in a study of Ad26.COV2.S vaccination and SARS-CoV-2 variants. The treatment denotes: about 20 received Ad26.COV2.S at low or high dose, single or two shots; 5 received placebo; per-sample allocation not given. All samples were drawn on day 63, counting from the first vaccine or placebo injection. Here immunoSEQ multiplex PCR was the method, and the copy in TCRdb shows in-frame clones only, minus some. The sample carries approximately 460,000 clones, around 89% recorded once. Sequenced material: peripheral blood, taken in a trial of Ad26.COV2.S vaccine versus placebo. These receptor sequences come from a person between 18 and 60 years old who received the Ad26.COV2.S COVID-19 vaccine or a placebo.

The rearrangement uses TRBV7-3 and TRBJ2-3; no definite D call. Looked up from germline, CDR1 is SGHTA and CDR2 is FQGTGA. V was pared by 1 base and J by 2 bases, with 7 bases between. CDR3 size: 14 residues. DNA of the CDR3: TGTGCCAGCAGCTTAAATGGGAACACAGATACGCAGTATTTT. Protein sequence: CASSLNGNTDTQYF.

Only one count was recorded for this clone. The CDR3 DNA reads TGTGCCACCAGCGCCATAGCGGGACTTTCCGAGCAGTACTTC. Translating gives CATSAIAGLSEQYF. This rearrangement joins TRBV15 to TRBJ2-7, with 8 bases matching TRBD2. This CDR3 has 14 amino acids. The V and J ends lost 5 bases and 6 bases, in that order; junction bases with no gene match: 9. Looked up from germline, CDR1 is LNHNV and CDR2 is YYDKDF (reference sequence).

CDR3 amino acids: CASRLQGSYEQYF. CDR3 coding DNA: TGTGCCAGCAGGTTACAGGGTTCCTACGAGCAGTACTTC. The rearrangement uses TRBV5-4 and TRBJ2-7, with D perhaps matching TRBD1 (6 bases). Trimming pared 5 bases from V and 1 base from J, leaving 10 bases between. There are 13 residues in the CDR3. The germline V gene has CDR1 SGHNT and CDR2 YYREEE (reference sequence). Combining the CDR3 with reference TRBV5-4 and TRBJ2-7 gives the whole variable domain ETGVTQSPTHLIKTRGQQVTLRCSSQSGHNTVSWYQQALGQGPQFIFQYYREEENGRGNFPPRFSGLQFPNYSSELNVNALELDDSALYLCASRLQGSYEQYFGPGTRLTVT.

The chain has TRBV27 and TRBJ2-3, with a weak D call TRBD2 (6 bases). V lost 8 bases to trimming and J lost 1 base, with 16 bases between them. Germline CDR1 and CDR2: MNHEY and SMNVEV (reference sequence). The CDR3 has 15 residues. This CDR3 is CASGGGASGTDTQYF. As DNA, the CDR3 is TGTGCCAGCGGGGGAGGAGCCTCAGGCACAGATACGCAGTATTTT.

This chain connects TRBV15 to TRBJ2-1, with TRBD2 matching 13 bases. The CDR3 contains 16 residues. Trimming cost V 1 base and J 7 bases; bases outside gene matches: 4. Per the germline V gene, CDR1 is LNHNV and CDR2 is YYDKDF (reference sequence). The DNA for the CDR3 is TGTGCCACCAGCAGAGGACGGGGACTAGCGGGAAATGAGCAGTTCTTC. This sequence encodes CATSRGRGLAGNEQFF.

The chain has TRBV7-2 and TRBJ2-1, with 8 bases aligning to TRBD1. The CDR3 length is 17 residues. Germline loops: CDR1 SGHTA, CDR2 FQGNSA. Trimming took 5 bases from V and 7 from J; bases not matched to a gene: 16. In DNA form, the CDR3 reads TGTGCCAGCAGCCCGATAGGATTGCAGGGGGCCGGGAATGAGCAGTTCTTC. Translation: CASSPIGLQGAGNEQFF.

This clone was seen a few times. V gene TRBV3-1 (or the pseudogene TRBV3-2) combines with J gene TRBJ1-5; no clear D gene. Trimming left V 0 bases short and J 7 bases short, with 7 bases between. Germline lookup yields CDR1 LGHDT and CDR2 YNNKEL (reference sequence). The CDR3 sequence is 13 residues long. The CDR3 sequence is CASSQDHGQPQHF. The CDR3, as DNA: TGTGCCAGCAGCCAAGACCACGGGCAGCCCCAGCATTTT.

CDR3 residues: CASSQGVLHRNQPQHF. CDR3 DNA sequence: TGTGCCAGCAGCCAAGGGGTGCTTCATCGCAATCAGCCCCAGCATTTT. The V gene is TRBV4-2, the J gene TRBJ1-5, with D uncertain. Trimming left V 1 base short and J 2 bases short, with 12 bases between. CDR3 length: 16 residues. The germline V gene has CDR1 LGHNA and CDR2 YNFKEQ.

The gene calls are TRBV28 and TRBJ1-1; 7 positions match TRBD1. The germline V gene has CDR1 MDHEN and CDR2 SYDVKM. The CDR3 consists of 16 residues. Trimming at V came to 5 bases and at J to 2 bases, leaving 11 bases not matched to a gene. The CDR3 DNA is TGTGCCAGCAGTCCTCGGGACAGCGCCCTAAACACTGAAGCTTTCTTT. Its protein is CASSPRDSALNTEAFF.

This sequence joins TRBV28 and TRBJ1-1; perhaps TRBD1 as D (5 bases). Germline loops: CDR1 MDHEN, CDR2 SYDVKM. Trimming pared 7 bases from V and 4 bases from J, leaving 10 bases between. CDR3 length: 12 amino acids. This CDR3 reads CASIQGSTEAFF. The CDR3 coding sequence is TGTGCCAGCATCCAGGGCAGCACTGAAGCTTTCTTT.

V gene TRBV7-9 combines with J gene TRBJ2-7; a weak D match, TRBD2 (5 bases). V lost 3 bases and J lost 1, with 13 bases in between. The germline V gene encodes CDR1 SEHNR and CDR2 FQNEAQ (reference sequence). The CDR3 loop spans 15 amino acids. CDR3 bases: TGTGCCAGCAGCTTTGAGGGAGATAGTTCCTACGAGCAGTACTTC. It encodes CASSFEGDSSYEQYF.

The V and J genes are TRBV30 and TRBJ2-3; no firm D call. The CDR3 runs to 11 residues. CDR1 and CDR2 (germline): GTSNPN, SVGIG (reference sequence). Between the trimmed V and J ends, which lost 0 bases and 7 bases, there was a span of 5 bases. The CDR3 region is CAWSVSNTQYF. CDR3 nucleotide sequence: TGTGCCTGGAGTGTATCTAATACGCAGTATTTT.

This clone was seen once. This sequence joins TRBV7-9 and TRBJ2-5; D not resolved. Trimming pared 6 bases from V and 7 bases from J, leaving 12 bases between. This CDR3 comprises 12 residues. Germline loops: CDR1 SEHNR, CDR2 FQNEAQ (reference sequence). CDR3 sequence reads: CASSSLGVTQYF. CDR3 bases: TGTGCCAGCAGTTCCCTTGGGGTGACCCAGTACTTC.

J is TRBJ2-2 and V is TRBV27; D may match TRBD1 or TRBD2 (5 bases each). With 6 bases removed from V and 6 bases from J, the gap between germline ends came to 14 bases. Germline V lookup: CDR1 MNHEY, CDR2 SMNVEV (reference sequence). This CDR3 has 14 residues. CDR3 amino acids: CASRTGRGAGELFF. CDR3 nucleotide sequence: TGTGCCAGCAGAACGGGTCGAGGGGCCGGGGAGCTGTTTTTT.

J is TRBJ2-3 and V is TRBV5-1; the match to TRBD1 covers 8 bases. With V trimmed by 3 bases and J by 6 bases, 9 bases remained unmatched. This CDR3 spans 15 amino acids. CDR1 and CDR2 (germline): SGHRS, YFSETQ. CDR3 sequence (DNA): TGCGCCAGCAGCTCCGACAGGGGCACTTGGGATACGCAGTATTTT. The encoded protein is CASSSDRGTWDTQYF. Together with reference TRBV5-1 and TRBJ2-3, the CDR3 gives the full variable domain: KAGVTQTPRYLIKTRGQQVTLSCSPISGHRSVSWYQQTPGQGLQFLFEYFSETQRNKGNFPGRFSGRQFSNSRSEMNVSTLELGDSALYLCASSSDRGTWDTQYFGPGTRLTVL.

The chain joins TRBV6-5 to TRBJ1-1; the D gene is possibly TRBD1 (6 bases). Trimming removed 5 bases from V and 5 bases from J, with 9 bases in between. Germline CDR1 and CDR2: MNHEY and SVGAGI. The CDR3 loop spans 12 amino acids. CDR3 bases: TGTGCCAGCAGTACAGGGTGGACTGAAGCTTTCTTT. Its translation: CASSTGWTEAFF.

The chain links TRBV18 to TRBJ2-3, with 7 bases matching TRBD1. Germline assignment: CDR1 KGHSH and CDR2 LQKENI. V lost 4 bases to trimming and J lost 2 bases; unmatched junction nucleotides: 3. The CDR3 contains 14 residues. The CDR3 nucleotides are TGTGCCAGCTCACGAGGACAGGACACAGATACGCAGTATTTT. It encodes CASSRGQDTDTQYF.

This sequence joins TRBV6-5 and TRBJ2-7; TRBD2 might be the D (6 bases). CDR3 size: 13 residues. Germline V gene data show CDR1 as MNHEY and CDR2 as SVGAGI. Deletions cut 2 bases from V and 2 bases from J, with 7 bases between. CDR3 coding DNA: TGTGCCAGCAGTTACGGACTAACCTACGAGCAGTACTTC. It codes for CASSYGLTYEQYF.

The rearrangement uses TRBV24-1 and TRBJ2-5, with a tentative D call TRBD1 (5 bases). Germline loops: CDR1 KGHDR, CDR2 SFDVKD. The CDR3 contains 15 residues. The V end was cut by 3 bases, the J end by 7 bases, with 17 bases between. The CDR3 DNA follows: TGTGCCACCAGTGATACACGACAGTCCCCCGGGACCCAGTACTTC. Its translation: CATSDTRQSPGTQYF.

The chain carries TRBV6-5 and TRBJ1-4; a possible D gene is TRBD1 (5 bases). The V gene's germline CDR1 is MNHEY and CDR2 SVGAGI. Trimming stripped 5 bases from V and 10 bases from J, with 17 bases between. The CDR3 runs to 14 residues. The CDR3, as DNA: TGTGCCAGCAGTACGCTTACGGGTAGGGGAAAACTGTTTTTT. Encoded protein: CASSTLTGRGKLFF.

This chain connects TRBV14 to TRBJ1-6, with TRBD1 identical over 8 bases. With 1 base clipped from V and 7 bases from J, the junction kept 12 bases outside the gene matches. The CDR3 is 18 amino acids. Germline CDR1 is SGHDN and CDR2 is FVKESK. The CDR3 region is CASSQVGAQGAKNSPLHF. In DNA, the CDR3 is TGTGCCAGCAGCCAAGTTGGGGCCCAGGGGGCGAAGAATTCACCCCTCCACTTT.

This chain joins TRBV5-1 and TRBJ2-1; 9 bases agree with TRBD2. The CDR3 consists of 14 residues. Per germline, CDR1 SGHRS and CDR2 YFSETQ. V was clipped by 6 bases and J by 5 bases; unmatched bases: 6. The CDR3 nucleotides read TGCGCCAGCATGGGCGGGGGGGCTAACAATGAGCAGTTCTTC. It codes for CASMGGGANNEQFF.